The clone carrying this T cell receptor (beta chain) has only a few counts. Authors' processing steps: Cell counts per sample came from amplifying reference gene primers. Sequenced by immunoSEQ multiplex PCR; TCRdb stores in-frame clones only, minus some. That table gives V, J and clone size, and the DNA gave D and trimming. The table lists roughly 200,000 clones, about nine tenths of them singletons. The data are from a study of blood T cell repertoires in COVID-19. Germline CDR1 reads ENHRY; CDR2 reads SYGVKD. This CDR3 contains 15 residues. V was cut by 10 bases and J by 3 bases, with 18 bases left in between.

Sequenced material: peripheral blood. The rearrangement links TRBV10-3 to TRBJ1-4, with D tentatively TRBD1 (5 bases). The clonotype comes from a man in his forties or fifties with acute or convalescent COVID-19. The CDR3 DNA reads TGTGCCACGCGTTCCTCAGGGCTCTCTAATGAAAAACTGTTTTTT. Translation gives CATRSSGLSNEKLFF.